A selection of T cell receptor beta chains follows, all from one sample in a study of cytomegalovirus exposure and HLA in healthy donors. Some clones are missing from TCRdb's copy, which holds only in-frame ones; the method was immunoSEQ multiplex PCR. There are over 150,000 clones in the sample; approximately 80% occur only once, and around 5% lies in the top ten. Sequenced input: PBMCs. These TCRs come from a young man in good health and CMV-seronegative. Both conserved end residues are part of each CDR3. D genes are given only for firm matches. A clone size is listed for some rows: how often the clone was seen (once, few, many), or a class if it is expanded.

>TRBJ2-2|.|TRBV28|13|.
CASSFQNTGELFF
TGTGCCAGCAGTTTTCAGAACACCGGGGAGCTGTTTTTT
>TRBJ2-5|.|TRBV4-1|14|.
CASSLRDNQETQYF
TGCGCCAGCAGTCTCCGGGACAACCAAGAGACCCAGTACTTC
>TRBJ1-2|once|TRBV14|13|TRBD1
CASSQDRGHGYTF
TGTGCCAGCAGCCAAGACAGGGGGCACGGCTACACCTTC
>TRBJ1-1|.|TRBV2|11|.
CLVGENTEAFF
TGCCTGGTTGGAGAGAACACTGAAGCTTTCTTT
>TRBJ2-3|.|TRBV5-1|14|.
CASSFGTRTDTQYF
TGCGCCAGCAGCTTTGGCACCCGCACAGATACGCAGTATTTT
>TRBJ1-5|.|TRBV7-2|14|.
CASSLGLPNQPQHF
TGTGCCAGCAGCTTAGGACTACCAAATCAGCCCCAGCATTTT
>TRBJ1-3|few|TRBV7-9|15|.
CASSRERIAGNTIYF
TGTGCCAGCAGCCGGGAGCGAATAGCCGGAAACACCATATATTTT
>TRBJ2-7|few|TRBV28|15|.
CASSPGGTRSYEQYF
TGTGCCAGCAGTCCCGGAGGCACTCGATCTTACGAGCAGTACTTC
>TRBJ1-5|.|TRBV5-6|14|TRBD1
CASSLGQGDQPQHF
TGTGCCAGCAGCTTGGGGCAGGGGGATCAGCCCCAGCATTTT
>TRBJ2-1|.|TRBV11-1|18|TRBD2
CASSSSGRARGSYNEQFF
TGTGCCAGCAGCAGTAGCGGGAGGGCCCGGGGCTCCTACAATGAGCAGTTCTTC
>TRBJ1-4|.|TRBV2|15|TRBD1
CASDRDRGANEKLFF
TGTGCCAGCGACCGGGACAGGGGTGCTAATGAAAAACTGTTTTTT
>TRBJ1-5|.|TRBV19|13|.
CASSIQAQKPQHF
TGTGCCAGTAGTATACAGGCCCAGAAGCCCCAGCATTTT